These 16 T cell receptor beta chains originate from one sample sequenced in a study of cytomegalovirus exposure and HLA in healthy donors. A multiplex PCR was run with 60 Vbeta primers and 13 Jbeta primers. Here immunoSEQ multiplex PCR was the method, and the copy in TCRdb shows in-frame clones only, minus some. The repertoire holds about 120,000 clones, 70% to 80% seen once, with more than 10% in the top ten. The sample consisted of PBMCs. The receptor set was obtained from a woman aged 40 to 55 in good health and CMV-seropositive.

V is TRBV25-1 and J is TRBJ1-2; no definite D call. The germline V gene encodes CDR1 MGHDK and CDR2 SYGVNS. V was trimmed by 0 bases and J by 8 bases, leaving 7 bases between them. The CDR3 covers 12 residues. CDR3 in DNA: TGTGCCAGCAGTGAATATGGGCGCGGCTACACCTTC. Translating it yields CASSEYGRGYTF.

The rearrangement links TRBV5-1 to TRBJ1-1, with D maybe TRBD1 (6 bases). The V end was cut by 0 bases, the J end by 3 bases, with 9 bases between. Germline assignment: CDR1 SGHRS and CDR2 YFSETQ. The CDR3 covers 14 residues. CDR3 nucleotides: TGCGCCAGCAGCTTGGGTCGACAGGACACTGAAGCTTTCTTT. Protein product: CASSLGRQDTEAFF. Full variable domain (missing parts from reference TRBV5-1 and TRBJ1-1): KAGVTQTPRYLIKTRGQQVTLSCSPISGHRSVSWYQQTPGQGLQFLFEYFSETQRNKGNFPGRFSGRQFSNSRSEMNVSTLELGDSALYLCASSLGRQDTEAFFGQGTRLTVV.

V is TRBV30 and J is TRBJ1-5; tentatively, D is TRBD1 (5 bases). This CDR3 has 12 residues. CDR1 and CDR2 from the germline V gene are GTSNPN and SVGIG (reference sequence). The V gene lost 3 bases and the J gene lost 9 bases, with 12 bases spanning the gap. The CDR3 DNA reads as TGTGCCTGGAGGGATACGGGGGGGCCCCAGCATTTT. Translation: CAWRDTGGPQHF.

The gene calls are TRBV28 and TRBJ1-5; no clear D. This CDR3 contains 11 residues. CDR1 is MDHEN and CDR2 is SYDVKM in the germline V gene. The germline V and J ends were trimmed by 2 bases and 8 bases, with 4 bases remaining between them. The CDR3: CASSLREPQHF. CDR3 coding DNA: TGTGCCAGCAGTTTACGTGAGCCCCAGCATTTT.

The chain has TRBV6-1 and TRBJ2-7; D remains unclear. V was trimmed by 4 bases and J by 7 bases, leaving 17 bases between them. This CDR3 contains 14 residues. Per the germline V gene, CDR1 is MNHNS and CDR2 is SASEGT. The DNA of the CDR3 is TGTGCCAGCAGTGCCCCTCCTCGGTTCTGGGAGCAGTACTTC. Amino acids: CASSAPPRFWEQYF.

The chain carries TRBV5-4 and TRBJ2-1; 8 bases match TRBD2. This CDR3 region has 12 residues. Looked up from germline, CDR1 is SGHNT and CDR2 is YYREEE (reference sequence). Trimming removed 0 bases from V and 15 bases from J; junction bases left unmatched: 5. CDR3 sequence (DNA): TGTGCCAGCAGCTTGGACGGACTAGCTCCGTTCTTC. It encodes CASSLDGLAPFF.

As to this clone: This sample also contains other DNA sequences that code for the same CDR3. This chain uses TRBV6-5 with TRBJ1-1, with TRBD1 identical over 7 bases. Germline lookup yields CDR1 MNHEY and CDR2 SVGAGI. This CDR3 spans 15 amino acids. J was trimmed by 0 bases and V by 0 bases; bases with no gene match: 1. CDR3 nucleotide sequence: TGTGCCAGCAGTTACTCGGGACAGCTGAACACTGAAGCTTTCTTT. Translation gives CASSYSGQLNTEAFF.

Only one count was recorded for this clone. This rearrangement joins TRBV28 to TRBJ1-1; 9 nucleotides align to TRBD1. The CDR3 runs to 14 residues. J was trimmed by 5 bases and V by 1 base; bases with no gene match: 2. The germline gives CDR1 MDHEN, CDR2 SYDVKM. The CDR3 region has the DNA TGTGCCAGCAGTTTATACAGGGGGCAAACTGAAGCTTTCTTT. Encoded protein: CASSLYRGQTEAFF. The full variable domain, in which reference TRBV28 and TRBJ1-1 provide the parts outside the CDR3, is DVKVTQSSRYLVKRTGEKVFLECVQDMDHENMFWYRQDPGLGLRLIYFSYDVKMKEKGDIPEGYSVSREKKERFSLILESASTNQTSMYLCASSLYRGQTEAFFGQGTRLTVV.

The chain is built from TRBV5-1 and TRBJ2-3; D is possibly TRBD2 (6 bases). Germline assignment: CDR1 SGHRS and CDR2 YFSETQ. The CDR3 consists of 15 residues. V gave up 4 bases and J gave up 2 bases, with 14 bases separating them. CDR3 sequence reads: CASSPLAASTDTQYF. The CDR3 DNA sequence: TGCGCCAGCAGCCCCTTAGCGGCCTCCACAGATACGCAGTATTTT.

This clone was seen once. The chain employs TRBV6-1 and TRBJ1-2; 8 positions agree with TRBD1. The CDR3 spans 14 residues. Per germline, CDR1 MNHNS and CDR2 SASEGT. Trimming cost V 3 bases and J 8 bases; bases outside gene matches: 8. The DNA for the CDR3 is TGTGCCAGCAGTGAGACAGGGGTTTTCCGGGGCTACACCTTC. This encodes CASSETGVFRGYTF.

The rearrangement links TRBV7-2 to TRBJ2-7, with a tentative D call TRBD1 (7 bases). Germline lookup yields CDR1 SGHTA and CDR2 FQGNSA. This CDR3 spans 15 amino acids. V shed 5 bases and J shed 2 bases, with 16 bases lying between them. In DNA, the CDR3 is TGTGCCAGCAGCGTCGGACAGGCGGGGCCCTACGAGCAGTACTTC. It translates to CASSVGQAGPYEQYF. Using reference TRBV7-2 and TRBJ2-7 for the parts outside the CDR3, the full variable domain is GAGVSQSPSNKVTEKGKDVELRCDPISGHTALYWYRQSLGQGLEFLIYFQGNSAPDKSGLPSDRFSAERTGGSVSTLTIQRTQQEDSAVYLCASSVGQAGPYEQYFGPGTRLTVT.

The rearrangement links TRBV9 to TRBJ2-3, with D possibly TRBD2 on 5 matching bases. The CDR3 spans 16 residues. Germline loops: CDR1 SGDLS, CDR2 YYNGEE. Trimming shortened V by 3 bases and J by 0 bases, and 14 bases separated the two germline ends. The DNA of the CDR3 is TGTGCCAGCAGCGACCCCGGGGATCCTAGCACAGATACGCAGTATTTT. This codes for CASSDPGDPSTDTQYF.

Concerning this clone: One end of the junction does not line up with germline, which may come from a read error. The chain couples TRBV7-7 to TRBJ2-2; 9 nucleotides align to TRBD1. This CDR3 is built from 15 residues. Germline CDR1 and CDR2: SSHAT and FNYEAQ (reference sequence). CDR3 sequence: CASSLGTGSAGELFF. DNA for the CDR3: TGTGCTAGCAGCTTAGGGACAGGGTCGGCCGGGGAGCTGTTTTTT.

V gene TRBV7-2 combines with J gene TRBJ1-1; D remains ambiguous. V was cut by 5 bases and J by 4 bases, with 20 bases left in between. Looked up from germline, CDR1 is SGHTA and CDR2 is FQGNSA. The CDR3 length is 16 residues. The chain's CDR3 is CASSHRASLGGTEAFF. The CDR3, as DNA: TGTGCCAGCAGCCACCGGGCCTCCCTAGGAGGCACTGAAGCTTTCTTT. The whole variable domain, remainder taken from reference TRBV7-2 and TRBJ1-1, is GAGVSQSPSNKVTEKGKDVELRCDPISGHTALYWYRQSLGQGLEFLIYFQGNSAPDKSGLPSDRFSAERTGGSVSTLTIQRTQQEDSAVYLCASSHRASLGGTEAFFGQGTRLTVV.

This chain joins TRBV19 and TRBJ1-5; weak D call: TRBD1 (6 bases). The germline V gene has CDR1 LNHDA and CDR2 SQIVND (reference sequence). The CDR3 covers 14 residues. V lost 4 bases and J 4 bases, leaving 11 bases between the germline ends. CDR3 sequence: CASSTDRLNQPQHF. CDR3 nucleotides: TGTGCCAGTAGTACGGACAGATTGAATCAGCCCCAGCATTTT.

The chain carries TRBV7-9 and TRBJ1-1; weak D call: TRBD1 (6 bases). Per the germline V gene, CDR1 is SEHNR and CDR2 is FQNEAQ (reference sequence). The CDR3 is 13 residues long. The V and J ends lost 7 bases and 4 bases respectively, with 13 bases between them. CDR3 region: CASTSRGATEAFF. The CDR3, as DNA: TGTGCCAGCACCTCCCGGGGGGCCACTGAAGCTTTCTTT. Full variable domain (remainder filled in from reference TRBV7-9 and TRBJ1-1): DTGVSQNPRHKITKRGQNVTFRCDPISEHNRLYWYRQTLGQGPEFLTYFQNEAQLEKSRLLSDRFSAERPKGSFSTLEIQRTEQGDSAMYLCASTSRGATEAFFGQGTRLTVV.